What follows are 4 T cell receptor beta chains derived from one specimen sequenced in a study of blood T cell repertoires in COVID-19. Generated by immunoSEQ multiplex PCR, the TCRdb table keeps only in-frame clones and is missing some. The data contain about 320,000 clones, 85% to 95% of them singletons. The sequenced sample consisted of PBMCs or T cells enriched from blood (not recorded which). The receptors were sampled from a woman in her thirties who had been exposed to COVID-19.

The chain carries TRBV4-2 and TRBJ2-3; perhaps TRBD2 as D (6 bases). The ends were cut back, 1 base at V and 6 bases at J, with 14 bases in the middle. The CDR3 is made up of 15 amino acids. Germline CDR1 reads LGHNA; CDR2 reads YNFKEQ. The DNA of the CDR3 is TGTGCCAGCAGCCAAGTCGCACTAGCTTTTGATACGCAGTATTTT. It encodes CASSQVALAFDTQYF.

The V gene is TRBV5-1, the J gene TRBJ2-5; 8 bases map to TRBD2. Germline V CDR1 and CDR2: SGHRS, YFSETQ. The CDR3 is 16 residues long. V lost 0 bases to trimming and J lost 3 bases; unmatched junction nucleotides: 7. This chain's CDR3 is CASSLGARRGEETQYF. DNA of the CDR3: TGCGCCAGCAGCTTGGGGGCCCGGCGGGGGGAAGAGACCCAGTACTTC.

This clone came up a few times. The V and J genes are TRBV11-3 and TRBJ2-7; D gene unclear. Looked up from germline, CDR1 is SGHNT and CDR2 is YENEEA. The CDR3 contains 13 residues. V shed 1 base and J shed 4 bases, with 8 bases lying between them. The CDR3 DNA reads TGTGCCAGCAGCTTAGGAACCAGTTACGAGCAGTACTTC. This translates into CASSLGTSYEQYF.

The V and J genes are TRBV2 and TRBJ2-4; TRBD1 agrees at 10 bases. The germline V gene has CDR1 SNHLY and CDR2 FYNNEI. Unmatched junction bases numbered 8, after V lost 6 bases and J lost 3 bases. This CDR3 contains 16 residues. CDR3 DNA sequence: TGTGCCAGCAGCGATCGGACAGGGGGTGACAAAAACATTCAGTACTTC. Protein: CASSDRTGGDKNIQYF. Together with reference TRBV2 and TRBJ2-4, the CDR3 gives the full variable domain: EPEVTQTPSHQVTQMGQEVILRCVPISNHLYFYWYRQILGQKVEFLVSFYNNEISEKSEIFDDQFSVERPDGSNFTLKIRSTKLEDSAMYFCASSDRTGGDKNIQYFGAGTRLSVL.